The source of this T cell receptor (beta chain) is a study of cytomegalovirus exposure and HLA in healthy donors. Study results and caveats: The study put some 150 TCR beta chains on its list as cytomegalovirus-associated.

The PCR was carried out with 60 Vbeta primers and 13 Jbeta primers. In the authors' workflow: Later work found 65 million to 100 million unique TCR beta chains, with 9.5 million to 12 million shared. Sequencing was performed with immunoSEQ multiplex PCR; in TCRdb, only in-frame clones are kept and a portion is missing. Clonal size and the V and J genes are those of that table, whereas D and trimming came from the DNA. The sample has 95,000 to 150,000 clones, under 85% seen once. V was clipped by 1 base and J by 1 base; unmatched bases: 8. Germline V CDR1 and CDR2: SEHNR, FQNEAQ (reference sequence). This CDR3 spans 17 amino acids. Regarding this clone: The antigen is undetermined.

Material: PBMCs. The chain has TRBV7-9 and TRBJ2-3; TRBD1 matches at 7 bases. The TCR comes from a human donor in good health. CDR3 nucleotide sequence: TGTGCCAGCAGCTTAGGCTACAGGGGCGCTGGCACAGATACGCAGTATTTT. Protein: CASSLGYRGAGTDTQYF.